The 27 T cell receptor beta chains presented below share a single source sample, sequenced in a study of cytomegalovirus exposure and HLA in healthy donors. PCR used 60 Vbeta primers and 13 Jbeta primers. Using immunoSEQ multiplex PCR, the repertoire was profiled, and TCRdb retains in-frame clones only, with some absent. The sample includes around 37,000 clones, around 70% of them seen just once. The sample consisted of PBMCs. These TCRs come from a man aged 25 to 45 in good health and CMV-seronegative.

The rearrangement joins TRBV27 to TRBJ2-7, with TRBD1 matching over 7 bases. The CDR3 loop spans 14 amino acids. V lost 5 bases, J lost 0 bases, and 4 bases stayed unmatched. Germline V gives CDR1 MNHEY, CDR2 SMNVEV (reference sequence). The CDR3 sequence: CASSPQGLSYEQYF. For the CDR3, the DNA is TGTGCCAGCAGTCCACAGGGGCTCTCCTACGAGCAGTACTTC.

This clone was observed a single time. This chain joins TRBV19 and TRBJ2-6, with TRBD1 matching over 8 bases. Germline CDR1 is LNHDA and CDR2 is SQIVND (reference sequence). Trimming removed 5 bases from V and 0 bases from J; junction bases left unmatched: 3. The CDR3 has 16 amino acids. The DNA for the CDR3 is TGTGCCAGTAGTGTTACAGGGGGCTCTGGGGCCAACGTCCTGACTTTC. This sequence encodes CASSVTGGSGANVLTF.

The chain couples TRBV4-1 to TRBJ2-5, with D tentatively TRBD2 (6 bases). V gave up 1 base and J gave up 1 base, with 13 bases separating them. Per the germline V gene, CDR1 is MGHRA and CDR2 is YSYEKL. CDR3 size: 16 residues. The CDR3 DNA sequence: TGCGCCAGCAGCCAAGTGAGGGGAGGTGGCCAAGAGACCCAGTACTTC. Protein sequence: CASSQVRGGGQETQYF.

A few counts support this clone. V and J are TRBV7-3 and TRBJ2-7, with TRBD2 identical over 7 bases. This CDR3 has 15 amino acids. The ends lost 3 bases at V and 4 bases at J; junction bases unmatched: 9. CDR1 and CDR2 (germline): SGHTA, FQGTGA. The CDR3 DNA reads as TGTGCCAGCAGCTTGGCTAGCGGTACTGGATACGAGCAGTACTTC. Translation: CASSLASGTGYEQYF. The full variable domain, completed using reference TRBV7-3 and TRBJ2-7, is GAGVSQTPSNKVTEKGKYVELRCDPISGHTALYWYRQSLGQGPEFLIYFQGTGAADDSGLPNDRFFAVRPEGSVSTLKIQRTERGDSAVYLCASSLASGTGYEQYFGPGTRLTVT.

The chain couples TRBV29-1 to TRBJ1-4, with 9 bases fitting TRBD1. Trimming at V came to 4 bases and at J to 7 bases, leaving 4 bases not matched to a gene. CDR1 and CDR2 (germline): SQVTM, ANQGSEA. The CDR3 totals 13 residues. The CDR3 DNA sequence: TGCAGCGTTGCGGGACAGGGAAGTGAAAAACTGTTTTTT. The encoded protein is CSVAGQGSEKLFF.

The rearrangement links TRBV5-1 to TRBJ1-1, with D possibly matching TRBD1 (6 bases). Germline assignment: CDR1 SGHRS and CDR2 YFSETQ. CDR3 length: 12 amino acids. V lost 0 bases to trimming and J lost 12 bases, with 12 bases between them. CDR3 loop: CASSLDRETPFF. In DNA form, the CDR3 reads TGCGCCAGCAGCTTGGACAGGGAGACCCCTTTCTTT.

V gene TRBV19 combines with J gene TRBJ2-7, with 8 bases matching TRBD2. This CDR3 spans 16 amino acids. V shed 3 bases and J 2 bases; nucleotides not matched to a gene: 9. Germline V lookup: CDR1 LNHDA, CDR2 SQIVND (reference sequence). The CDR3 nucleotides are TGTGCCAGTAGTATCGTAGCGGGATACTCTACCTACGAGCAGTACTTC. The encoded protein is CASSIVAGYSTYEQYF.

The chain is built from TRBV5-5 and TRBJ1-2; no definite D call. Germline CDR1 reads SGHKS; CDR2 reads YYEKEE (reference sequence). V was clipped by 3 bases and J by 4 bases, with 13 bases between them. This CDR3 is 14 amino acids long. In DNA, the CDR3 is TGTGCCAGCAGCTCCGCGGTAGCGAGCTATGGCTACACCTTC. Protein: CASSSAVASYGYTF.

The chain has TRBV12-5 and TRBJ2-7; TRBD1 might be the D (5 bases). Per the germline V gene, CDR1 is LGHNT and CDR2 is FRNRAP. The V and J ends lost 8 bases and 2 bases respectively, with 13 bases between them. The CDR3 covers 13 residues. CDR3 sequence reads: CASTLGETYEQYF. CDR3 bases: TGTGCTAGTACTTTAGGGGAAACCTACGAGCAGTACTTC.

The rearrangement uses TRBV7-9 and TRBJ1-2, with D possibly TRBD1 on 5 matching bases. Germline values: CDR1 SEHNR, CDR2 FQNEAQ (reference sequence). CDR3 size: 16 residues. V was clipped by 1 base and J by 0 bases, with 12 bases between them. CDR3 coding DNA: TGTGCCAGCAGCTTAGGGCAGGGAAAAGCTAACTATGGCTACACCTTC. Translated: CASSLGQGKANYGYTF.

The chain has TRBV6-6 and TRBJ1-1, with no clear D. Germline V gene data show CDR1 as MNHNY and CDR2 as SVGAGI (reference sequence). This CDR3 comprises 13 residues. V was pared by 6 bases and J by 0 bases, with 8 bases between. The CDR3 region has the DNA TGTGCCAGCAGGGGGAGTTTGAACACTGAAGCTTTCTTT. It translates to CASRGSLNTEAFF.

The chain employs TRBV6-1 and TRBJ1-5, with unresolved D. The germline gives CDR1 MNHNS, CDR2 SASEGT. V gave up 6 bases and J gave up 5 bases, with 8 bases separating them. The CDR3 loop spans 12 amino acids. CDR3 bases: TGTGCCAGCAGCCTCGACTATCAGCCCCAGCATTTT. Translating gives CASSLDYQPQHF.

V usage is TRBV6-4 and J usage is TRBJ2-3; the match to TRBD2 covers 14 bases. The CDR3 is 16 residues long. Trimming at V came to 3 bases and at J to 4 bases, leaving 3 bases not matched to a gene. Germline CDR1 MRHNA, CDR2 SNTAGT. Written as DNA, the CDR3 is TGTGCCAGCAGTGAGACTAGCGGGGGGGCCGCAGATACGCAGTATTTT. Translated: CASSETSGGAADTQYF.

This clone has more than one count but fewer than ten. The rearrangement joins TRBV2 to TRBJ2-3; 8 bases agree with TRBD1. This CDR3 has 13 residues. Per germline, CDR1 SNHLY and CDR2 FYNNEI. Trimming took 6 bases from V and 1 from J; bases not matched to a gene: 0. CDR3 in amino acids: CASRQGGTDTQYF. The DNA of the CDR3 is TGTGCCAGCAGACAGGGGGGCACAGATACGCAGTATTTT.

The chain joins TRBV28 to TRBJ2-1; 9 nucleotides line up with TRBD1. The ends lost 8 bases at V and 6 bases at J; junction bases unmatched: 11. Germline V CDR1 and CDR2: MDHEN, SYDVKM. The CDR3 runs 15 residues. The CDR3 reads CASGRPGQGINEQFF. CDR3 in DNA: TGTGCCAGCGGGAGACCGGGACAGGGTATCAATGAGCAGTTCTTC. The whole variable domain, filled in from reference TRBV28 and TRBJ2-1, reads DVKVTQSSRYLVKRTGEKVFLECVQDMDHENMFWYRQDPGLGLRLIYFSYDVKMKEKGDIPEGYSVSREKKERFSLILESASTNQTSMYLCASGRPGQGINEQFFGPGTRLTVL.

This clone has more than one count but fewer than ten. The chain combines TRBV7-9 with TRBJ2-7; 14 nucleotides match TRBD2. The junction had 10 bases not matched to a gene; V was cut back by 1 base and J by 2 bases. The CDR3 spans 19 residues. CDR1 SEHNR and CDR2 FQNEAQ come from the germline V gene (reference sequence). CDR3 coding DNA: TGTGCCAGCAGCTTAGGATTGGGACTAGCGGGAGCTTTGACCTACGAGCAGTACTTC. It yields the protein CASSLGLGLAGALTYEQYF.

This clone was observed a single time. CDR3 DNA: TGTGCCAGCAGCTACACCCGGGGAGAGCAGTACTTC. It codes for CASSYTRGEQYF. The chain couples TRBV7-9 to TRBJ2-7, with D possibly being TRBD2 (5 bases). Germline CDR1 and CDR2: SEHNR and FQNEAQ (reference sequence). CDR3 length: 12 residues. With 4 bases removed from V and 7 bases from J, the gap between germline ends came to 11 bases.

The chain has TRBV29-1 and TRBJ1-3, with D unresolved. Per the germline V gene, CDR1 is SQVTM and CDR2 is ANQGSEA. The CDR3 extends over 12 amino acids. The V gene lost 4 bases and the J gene lost 4 bases, with 8 bases spanning the gap. This CDR3 reads CSVVSLGNTIYF. In DNA, the CDR3 is TGCAGCGTTGTGTCTCTGGGAAACACCATATATTTT. The variable domain in full, completed from reference TRBV29-1 and TRBJ1-3, reads SAVISQKPSRDICQRGTSLTIQCQVDSQVTMMFWYRQQPGQSLTLIATANQGSEATYESGFVIDKFPISRPNLTFSTLTVSNMSPEDSSIYLCSVVSLGNTIYFGEGSWLTVV.

The J gene is TRBJ2-2, the V gene TRBV7-9; 8 bases map to TRBD1. The CDR3 runs 16 residues. Per germline, CDR1 SEHNR and CDR2 FQNEAQ (reference sequence). J was trimmed by 1 base and V by 3 bases; bases with no gene match: 4. Here the CDR3 DNA reads TGTGCCAGCAGCTTCCCCGGACAGGGGAACACCGGGGAGCTGTTTTTT. It is translated as CASSFPGQGNTGELFF.

The V gene is TRBV28, the J gene TRBJ2-7; D unresolved. The V end lost 4 bases, the J end lost 6 bases, and 7 bases lay between the germline ends. From germline, CDR1 is MDHEN and CDR2 SYDVKM. The CDR3 loop spans 11 amino acids. For the CDR3, the DNA is TGTGCCAGCAGTTCCCCCCGCGAGCAGTACTTC. Translating it yields CASSSPREQYF.

The J gene is TRBJ2-7, the V gene TRBV25-1; 7 bases align to TRBD1. The V gene end was trimmed by 6 bases and the J gene end by 2 bases; junction bases not matched to a gene: 4. Germline V lookup: CDR1 MGHDK, CDR2 SYGVNS. The CDR3 has 13 residues. Written as DNA, the CDR3 is TGTGCCAGCAGAAGAACAGGGGCCTACGAGCAGTACTTC. It is translated as CASRRTGAYEQYF.

V and J are TRBV6-6 and TRBJ1-2; 7 bases line up with TRBD1. In germline, CDR1 is MNHNY, CDR2 SVGAGI (reference sequence). Germline trimming cut 6 bases from V and 2 bases from J; bases unmatched to any gene: 3. The CDR3 is 13 residues long. The CDR3 sequence is CASSPTGNYGYTF. The CDR3 region has the DNA TGTGCCAGCAGCCCGACAGGGAACTATGGCTACACCTTC.

This sequence joins TRBV6-5 and TRBJ2-7; 10 nucleotides match TRBD2. After removal of 8 bases from V and 2 bases from J, the junction contained 6 bases not matched to a gene. This CDR3 region has 14 residues. The germline V gene has CDR1 MNHEY and CDR2 SVGAGI. In nucleotides, the CDR3 is TGTGCCAGCGGATTAGCGGGAGGAACCTACGAGCAGTACTTC. Translation: CASGLAGGTYEQYF.

This chain connects TRBV2 to TRBJ2-7; 9 nucleotides match TRBD2. Unmatched junction bases numbered 5, after V lost 4 bases and J lost 1 base. CDR3 length equals 15 residues. Germline CDR1 and CDR2: SNHLY and FYNNEI. The CDR3 reads CASSVGLATSYEQYF. In nucleotides, the CDR3 is TGTGCCAGCAGTGTCGGACTAGCGACTTCCTACGAGCAGTACTTC.

The gene calls are TRBV6-5 and TRBJ2-3; 9 bases fit TRBD2. Germline V CDR1 and CDR2: MNHEY, SVGAGI. The CDR3 is 14 amino acids. V shed 2 bases, J shed 4 bases, and the junction held 1 base outside the gene matches. This chain's CDR3 is CASSYASGADTQYF. Here the CDR3 DNA reads TGTGCCAGCAGTTACGCTAGCGGGGCAGATACGCAGTATTTT.

This chain links TRBV6-5 with TRBJ1-1; 10 bases are a match to TRBD1. Per germline, CDR1 MNHEY and CDR2 SVGAGI. The V gene end was trimmed by 6 bases and the J gene end by 11 bases; junction bases not matched to a gene: 9. This CDR3 spans 13 amino acids. This CDR3 is CASSLRGTGEAFF. CDR3 nucleotides: TGTGCCAGCAGCCTCAGGGGGACAGGGGAGGCTTTCTTT.

CDR3 nucleotides: TGTGCCTGGAGTGAGACTAGCGGGAGTTCCGAGCAGTACTTC. Protein product: CAWSETSGSSEQYF. The chain joins TRBV30 to TRBJ2-7; TRBD2 agrees at 12 bases. V lost 1 base and J lost 6; bases outside the gene matches: 4. CDR1 GTSNPN and CDR2 SVGIG come from the germline V gene (reference sequence). This CDR3 is 14 amino acids long. Drawing the rest from reference TRBV30 and TRBJ2-7, the complete variable domain is SQTIHQWPATLVQPVGSPLSLECTVEGTSNPNLYWYRQAAGRGLQLLFYSVGIGQISSEVPQNLSASRPQDRQFILSSKKLLLSDSGFYLCAWSETSGSSEQYFGPGTRLTVT.